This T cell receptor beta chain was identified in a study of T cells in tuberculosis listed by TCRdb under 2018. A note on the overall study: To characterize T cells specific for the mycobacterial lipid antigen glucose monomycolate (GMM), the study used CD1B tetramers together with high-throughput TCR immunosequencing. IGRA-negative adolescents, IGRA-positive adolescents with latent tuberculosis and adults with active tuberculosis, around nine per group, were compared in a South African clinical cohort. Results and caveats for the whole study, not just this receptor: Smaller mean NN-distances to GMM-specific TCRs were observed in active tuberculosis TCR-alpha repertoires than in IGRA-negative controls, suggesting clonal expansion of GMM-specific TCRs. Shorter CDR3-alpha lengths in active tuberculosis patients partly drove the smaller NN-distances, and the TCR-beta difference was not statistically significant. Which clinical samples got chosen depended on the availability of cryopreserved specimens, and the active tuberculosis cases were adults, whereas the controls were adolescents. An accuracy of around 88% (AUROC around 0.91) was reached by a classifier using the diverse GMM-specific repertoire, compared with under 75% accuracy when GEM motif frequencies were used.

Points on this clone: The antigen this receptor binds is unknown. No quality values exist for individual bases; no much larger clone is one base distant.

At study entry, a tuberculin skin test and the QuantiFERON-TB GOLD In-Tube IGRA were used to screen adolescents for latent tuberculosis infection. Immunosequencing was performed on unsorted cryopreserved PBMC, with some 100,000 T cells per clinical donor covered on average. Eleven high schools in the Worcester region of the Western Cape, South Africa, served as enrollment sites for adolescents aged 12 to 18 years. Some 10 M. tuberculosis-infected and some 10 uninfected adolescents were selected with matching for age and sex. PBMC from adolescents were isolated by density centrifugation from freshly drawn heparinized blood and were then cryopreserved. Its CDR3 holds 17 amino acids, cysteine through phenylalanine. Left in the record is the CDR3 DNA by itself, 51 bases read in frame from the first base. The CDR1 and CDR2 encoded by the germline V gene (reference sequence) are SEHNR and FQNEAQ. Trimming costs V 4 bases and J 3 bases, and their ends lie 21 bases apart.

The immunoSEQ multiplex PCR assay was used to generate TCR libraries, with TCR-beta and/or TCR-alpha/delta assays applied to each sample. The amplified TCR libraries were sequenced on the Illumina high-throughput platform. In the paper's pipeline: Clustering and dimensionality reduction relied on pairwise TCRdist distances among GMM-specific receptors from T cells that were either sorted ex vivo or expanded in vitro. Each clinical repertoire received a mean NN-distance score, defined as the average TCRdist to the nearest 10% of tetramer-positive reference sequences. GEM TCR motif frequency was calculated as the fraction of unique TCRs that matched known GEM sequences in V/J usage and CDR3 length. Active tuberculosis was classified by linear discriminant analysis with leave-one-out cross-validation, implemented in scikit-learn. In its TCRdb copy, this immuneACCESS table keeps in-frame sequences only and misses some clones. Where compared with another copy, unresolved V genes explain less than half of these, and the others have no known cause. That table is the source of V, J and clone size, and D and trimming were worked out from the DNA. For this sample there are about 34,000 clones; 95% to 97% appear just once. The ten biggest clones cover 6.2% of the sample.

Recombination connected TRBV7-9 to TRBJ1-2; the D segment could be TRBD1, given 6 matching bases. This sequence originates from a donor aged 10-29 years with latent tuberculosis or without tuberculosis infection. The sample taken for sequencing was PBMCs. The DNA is TGTGCCAGCAGCTCCCTACATTCGACAGGATACGACTATGGCTACACCTTC. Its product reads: CASSSLHSTGYDYGYTF. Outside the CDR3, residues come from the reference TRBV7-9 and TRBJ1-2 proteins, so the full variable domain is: DTGVSQNPRHKITKRGQNVTFRCDPISEHNRLYWYRQTLGQGPEFLTYFQNEAQLEKSRLLSDRFSAERPKGSFSTLEIQRTEQGDSAMYLCASSSLHSTGYDYGYTFGSGTRLTVV.